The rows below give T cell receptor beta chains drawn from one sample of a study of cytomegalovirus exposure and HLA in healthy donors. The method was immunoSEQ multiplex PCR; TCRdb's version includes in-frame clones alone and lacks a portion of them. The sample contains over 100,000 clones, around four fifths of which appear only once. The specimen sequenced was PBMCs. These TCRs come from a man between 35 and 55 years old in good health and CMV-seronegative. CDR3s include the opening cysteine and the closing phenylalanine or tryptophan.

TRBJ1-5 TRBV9 CASSAEGGQPQHF
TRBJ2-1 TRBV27 CASSLAGTSGSEQFF
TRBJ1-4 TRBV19 CASRRTNEKLFF
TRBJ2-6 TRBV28 CASRTGSTSGANVLTF
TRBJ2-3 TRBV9 CASSGMTGWSPDTQYF
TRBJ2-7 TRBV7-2 CASSPGYTEEQYF
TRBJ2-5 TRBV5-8 CASSFVNRQETQYF
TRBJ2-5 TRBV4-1 CASSVRLAGGPEQETQYF
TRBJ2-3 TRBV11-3 CASSSRTGGSTDTQYF
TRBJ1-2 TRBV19 CASKAGDGYTF
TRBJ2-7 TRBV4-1 CASSQEEGAASYEQYF
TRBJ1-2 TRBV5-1 CASTLSGDFSGYTF
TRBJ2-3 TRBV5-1 CASSSGLAGGIADTQYF
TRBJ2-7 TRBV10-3 CAIGGTGTGTYEQYF